A selection of T cell receptor beta chains follows, all from one sample in a study of blood T cell repertoires in COVID-19. Generated by immunoSEQ multiplex PCR, the TCRdb table keeps only in-frame clones and is missing some. Of around 140,000 clones detected, 70% to 80% appear once; the ten largest clones hold 9% to 10%. The sequenced sample was peripheral blood. The receptors originated from a woman between 45 and 65 years old with active or convalescent COVID-19. The CDR3 runs from the conserved cysteine through the conserved F or W. The D gene is left open where the match is weak. Rows may omit the clone size; those that give it use once, few, many or a size class.

j_call,clone_size,v_call,d_call,cdr3_aa,cdr3_nt
TRBJ1-4,NA,TRBV7-9,NA,CASSPGQSNEKLFF,TGTGCCAGCAGCCCAGGACAGAGTAATGAAAAACTGTTTTTT
TRBJ1-2,NA,TRBV3-1/TRBV3-2,NA,CASSQATYGYTF,TGTGCCAGCAGCCAGGCAACCTATGGCTACACCTTC
TRBJ1-1,NA,TRBV29-1,NA,CSSRGVGTEAFF,TGCAGCAGCAGGGGAGTGGGGACTGAAGCTTTCTTT
TRBJ2-3,NA,TRBV28,NA,CASSLGRGRTDTQYF,TGTGCCAGCAGTTTAGGTCGAGGGAGAACAGATACGCAGTATTTT
TRBJ1-3,once,TRBV7-2,NA,CASSLEVRGSGNTIYF,TGTGCCAGCAGCTTAGAGGTCAGGGGATCTGGAAACACCATATATTTT
TRBJ2-1,NA,TRBV6-4,TRBD2,CASSLLAGGAYNEQFF,TGTGCCAGCAGTCTACTAGCGGGAGGGGCCTACAATGAGCAGTTCTTC
TRBJ2-7,NA,TRBV6-5,TRBD1,CASTKTGTYEQYF,TGTGCCAGCACCAAGACAGGGACGTACGAGCAGTACTTC
TRBJ2-1,NA,TRBV19,TRBD1,CASSSDRGLNEQFF,TGTGCCAGTAGCTCGGACAGGGGGCTGAATGAGCAGTTCTTC
TRBJ1-3,NA,TRBV16,NA,CASSPRGSGNTIYF,TGTGCCAGCAGTCCCAGGGGTTCTGGAAACACCATATATTTT
TRBJ1-6,once,TRBV11-2,NA,CASSPRQSYNSPPHF,TGTGCCAGCAGCCCCCGACAGTCGTATAATTCACCCCCCCACTTT
TRBJ1-2,NA,TRBV6-1,TRBD1,CASSEVGQGGGYTF,TGTGCCAGCAGTGAAGTCGGACAGGGGGGCGGCTACACCTTC
TRBJ1-5,NA,TRBV19,TRBD1,CASNSGQANQPQHF,TGTGCCAGTAACTCGGGACAGGCGAATCAGCCCCAGCATTTT
TRBJ2-1,NA,TRBV5-6,NA,CASSLSRGTNNEQFF,TGTGCCAGCAGCTTGAGCCGTGGGACAAACAATGAGCAGTTCTTC
TRBJ2-5,NA,TRBV6-2/TRBV6-3,TRBD2,CASSYPTSLAGGETQYF,TGTGCCAGCAGTTACCCCACTTCACTAGCGGGGGGAGAGACCCAGTACTTC
TRBJ2-1,NA,TRBV7-2,NA,CASSPRQDAYNEQFF,TGTGCCAGCAGCCCCCGACAGGATGCGTACAATGAGCAGTTCTTC
TRBJ2-5,once,TRBV28,NA,CASTYGSEVETQYF,TGTGCCAGCACCTACGGGTCAGAAGTAGAGACCCAGTACTTC
TRBJ1-1,NA,TRBV30,TRBD1,CAWSVKQGVSTEAFF,TGTGCCTGGAGTGTCAAGCAGGGGGTGAGCACTGAAGCTTTCTTT
TRBJ2-3,NA,TRBV19,TRBD2,CASRAAGAPTDTQYF,TGTGCCAGTAGGGCAGCGGGGGCCCCCACAGATACGCAGTATTTT
TRBJ1-2,many,TRBV29-1,NA,CSVEQGILYGYTF,TGCAGCGTTGAACAGGGGATTCTCTATGGCTACACCTTC
TRBJ2-2,NA,TRBV5-1,TRBD2,CASSLTSGGVVGELFF,TGCGCCAGCAGCTTGACTAGCGGAGGTGTGGTTGGGGAGCTGTTTTTT
TRBJ2-5,once,TRBV29-1,NA,CSVGQQETQYF,TGCAGCGTTGGCCAGCAAGAGACCCAGTACTTC
TRBJ2-3,NA,TRBV7-8,TRBD2,CATTLAGGPYTQYF,TGTGCCACTACCCTAGCGGGGGGCCCCTATACGCAGTATTTT
TRBJ2-7,NA,TRBV3-1/TRBV3-2,TRBD2,CASSPEALLAGTYEQYF,TGTGCCAGCAGCCCTGAGGCTTTGCTAGCGGGAACCTACGAGCAGTACTTC
TRBJ1-1,NA,TRBV29-1,TRBD1,CSVSPTGVYGTEAFF,TGCAGCGTTTCACCAACAGGGGTCTACGGGACTGAAGCTTTCTTT
TRBJ2-2,NA,TRBV20-1,TRBD2,CSASVLAGGAGELFF,TGCAGTGCTAGTGTTCTAGCGGGAGGGGCCGGGGAGCTGTTTTTT
TRBJ2-1,NA,TRBV7-3,TRBD2,CASSLTSGRWSEQFF,TGTGCCAGCAGCTTGACTAGCGGGAGATGGAGTGAGCAGTTCTTC
TRBJ2-7,NA,TRBV4-2,NA,CASSHGLELNEQYF,TGTGCCAGCAGCCACGGGTTAGAGTTGAACGAGCAGTACTTC
TRBJ1-4,NA,TRBV30,TRBD1,CAWSASGTGGEKLFF,TGTGCCTGGAGTGCTTCCGGGACAGGAGGAGAAAAACTGTTTTTT
TRBJ2-7,NA,TRBV19,TRBD1,CASSASGGAYYEQYF,TGTGCCAGTAGTGCCTCAGGGGGAGCCTACTACGAGCAGTACTTC